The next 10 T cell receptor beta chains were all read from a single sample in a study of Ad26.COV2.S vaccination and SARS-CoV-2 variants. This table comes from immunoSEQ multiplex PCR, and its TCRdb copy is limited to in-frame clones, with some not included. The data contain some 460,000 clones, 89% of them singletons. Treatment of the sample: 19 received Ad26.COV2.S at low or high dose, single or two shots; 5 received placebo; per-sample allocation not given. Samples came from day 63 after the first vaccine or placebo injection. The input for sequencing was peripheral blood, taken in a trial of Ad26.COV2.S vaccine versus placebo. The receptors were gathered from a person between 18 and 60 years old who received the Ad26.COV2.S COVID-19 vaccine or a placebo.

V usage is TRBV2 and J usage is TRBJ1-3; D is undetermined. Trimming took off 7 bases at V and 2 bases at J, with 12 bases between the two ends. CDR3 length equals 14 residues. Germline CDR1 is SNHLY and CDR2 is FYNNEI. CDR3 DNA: TGTGCCAGCACGCAGGTCTTGACTGGAAACACCATATATTTT. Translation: CASTQVLTGNTIYF.

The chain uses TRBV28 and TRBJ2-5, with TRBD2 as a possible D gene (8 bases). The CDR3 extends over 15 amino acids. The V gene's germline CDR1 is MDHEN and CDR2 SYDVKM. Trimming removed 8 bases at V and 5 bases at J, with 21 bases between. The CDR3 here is CASGRGGTVGETQYF. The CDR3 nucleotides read TGTGCCAGCGGTCGGGGGGGGACAGTTGGCGAGACCCAGTACTTC.

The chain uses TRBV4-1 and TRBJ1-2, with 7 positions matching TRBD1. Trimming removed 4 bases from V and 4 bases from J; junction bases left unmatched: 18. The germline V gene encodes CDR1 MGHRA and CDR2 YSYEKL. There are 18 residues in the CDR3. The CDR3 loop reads CASSPIAKTGATLYGYTF. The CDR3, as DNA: TGCGCCAGCAGCCCTATCGCTAAAACAGGGGCAACTCTCTATGGCTACACCTTC.

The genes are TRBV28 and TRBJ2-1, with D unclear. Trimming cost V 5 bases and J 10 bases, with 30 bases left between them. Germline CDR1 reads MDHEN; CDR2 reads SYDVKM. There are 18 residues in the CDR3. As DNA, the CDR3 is TGTGCCAGCAGTCTCCTTCCCCGGACCAGCATTGATATGGGAGAGCAGTTCTTC. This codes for CASSLLPRTSIDMGEQFF.

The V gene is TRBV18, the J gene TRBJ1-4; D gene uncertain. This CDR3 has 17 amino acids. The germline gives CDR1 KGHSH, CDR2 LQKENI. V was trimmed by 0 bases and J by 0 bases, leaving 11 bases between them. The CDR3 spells CASSPPWTTSTNEKLFF. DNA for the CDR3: TGTGCCAGCTCACCACCGTGGACCACCTCAACTAATGAAAAACTGTTTTTT.

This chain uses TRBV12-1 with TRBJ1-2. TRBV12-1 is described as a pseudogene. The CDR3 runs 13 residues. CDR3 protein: CALGRTKPWGYTF. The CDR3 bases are TGTGCCCTTGGTAGGACCAAACCGTGGGGCTACACCTTC.

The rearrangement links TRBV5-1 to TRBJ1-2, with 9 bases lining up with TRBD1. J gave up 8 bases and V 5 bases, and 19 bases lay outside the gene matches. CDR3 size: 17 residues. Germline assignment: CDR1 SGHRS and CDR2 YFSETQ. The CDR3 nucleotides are TGCGCCAGCAGACCTGTGGGGACAGGGACCTCGGGTCGGGGCTACACCTTC. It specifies CASRPVGTGTSGRGYTF.

The CDR3 coding sequence is TGTGCCAGCAGGACAGGGACAGCCGGAAACACCATATATTTT. This translates into CASRTGTAGNTIYF. This chain connects TRBV25-1 to TRBJ1-3; the match to TRBD1 covers 7 bases. CDR1 MGHDK and CDR2 SYGVNS come from the germline V gene. The length of the CDR3 is 14 residues. After removal of 6 bases from V and 4 bases from J, the junction contained 6 bases not matched to a gene.

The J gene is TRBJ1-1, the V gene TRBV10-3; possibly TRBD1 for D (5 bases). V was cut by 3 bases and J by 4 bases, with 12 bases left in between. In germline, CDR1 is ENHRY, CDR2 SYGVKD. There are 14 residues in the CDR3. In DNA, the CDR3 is TGTGCCATCAGTGAAGAGGGGCGGACCACTGAAGCTTTCTTT. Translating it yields CAISEEGRTTEAFF.

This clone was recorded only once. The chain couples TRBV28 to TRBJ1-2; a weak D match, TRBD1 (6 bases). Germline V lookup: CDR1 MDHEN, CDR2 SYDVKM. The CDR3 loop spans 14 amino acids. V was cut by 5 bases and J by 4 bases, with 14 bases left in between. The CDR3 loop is CASSLSGAGYGYTF. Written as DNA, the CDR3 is TGTGCCAGCAGTCTTTCGGGGGCGGGCTATGGCTACACCTTC.